The next 2 T cell receptor beta chains were all read from a single sample in a study of T-cell reconstitution after alpha-beta-depleted transplantation in children. Molecular barcoding with unique molecular identifiers was used for the TCRbeta library. TCRdb independently ran MiXCR on the PCR reads; one entry per CDR3 protein. The table has 700,000 to 950,000 distinct CDR3 sequences, less than 20% seen once. Sequencing used PBMCs, mostly from graft donor cells, obtained 360 days after TCRalphabeta/CD19-depleted stem cell transplant. These TCRs come from a male patient aged 5 to 17 who had a stem cell transplant for acute lymphoblastic leukemia, so the T cells may come from the graft donor.

The chain uses TRBV11-2 and TRBJ2-5; tentatively, D is TRBD1 (5 bases). V was shortened by 3 bases and J by 7 bases, with 15 bases between the two germline ends. This CDR3 has 14 amino acids. Per germline, CDR1 SGHAT and CDR2 FQNNGV. CDR3 sequence (DNA): TGTGCCAGCAGCTTGATAGCAGGGTTAGGGACCCAGTACTTC. Translated, it gives CASSLIAGLGTQYF.

V usage is TRBV5-1 and J usage is TRBJ2-5, with D uncertain. In germline, CDR1 is SGHRS, CDR2 YFSETQ. Trimming took 4 bases from V and 0 from J, leaving 10 bases between them. The CDR3 spans 14 residues. This CDR3 is CASSQDPNQETQYF. CDR3 in DNA: TGCGCCAGCAGCCAAGACCCGAACCAAGAGACCCAGTACTTC. The whole variable domain, remainder taken from reference TRBV5-1 and TRBJ2-5, is KAGVTQTPRYLIKTRGQQVTLSCSPISGHRSVSWYQQTPGQGLQFLFEYFSETQRNKGNFPGRFSGRQFSNSRSEMNVSTLELGDSALYLCASSQDPNQETQYFGPGTRLLVL.